Each of the 22 T cell receptor beta chains below was sequenced from the same sample in a study of T cell repertoires in cytomegalovirus infection. A single record per CDR3 protein comes from TCRdb applying MiXCR to the reads. In the table there are fewer than 550,000 distinct CDR3 sequences, approximately 15% of which are singletons. Sequenced material: CD8+ T cells from PBMCs. These receptors were obtained from a human donor in good health (CMV status not recorded). Some clones in this sample may be carry-over from other donors' samples.

The table lists this clonotype with many counts. The CDR3 sequence: CASSPDGASYNEQFF. The CDR3 bases are TGTGCCAGCAGCCCCGACGGCGCCTCCTACAATGAGCAGTTCTTC. The V gene is TRBV7-3, the J gene TRBJ2-1; D not resolved. Trimming removed 5 bases from V and 0 bases from J, with 11 bases in between. Germline loops: CDR1 SGHTA, CDR2 FQGTGA. The CDR3 runs to 15 residues.

The J gene is TRBJ2-7, the V gene TRBV20-1; 12 positions match TRBD1. The trim removed 2 bases at V and 4 bases at J, leaving 3 bases unmatched. Germline V gene lookup returns CDR1 DFQATT and CDR2 SNEGSKA (reference sequence). This CDR3 is built from 14 residues. CDR3 protein: CSARPGQGAYEQYF. CDR3 coding DNA: TGCAGTGCTAGACCGGGACAGGGGGCATACGAGCAGTACTTC.

The gene calls are TRBV13 and TRBJ2-1; TRBD2 might be the D (5 bases). Per germline, CDR1 PRHDT and CDR2 FYEKMQ (reference sequence). Trimming pared 4 bases from V and 5 bases from J, leaving 18 bases between. The CDR3 extends over 16 amino acids. The DNA of the CDR3 is TGTGCCAGCAGCTCCCCGGAGGCCCTTTCGAACAATGAGCAGTTCTTC. Amino acid sequence: CASSSPEALSNNEQFF.

There are many counts of this clonotype. The chain combines TRBV6-1 with TRBJ2-5; perhaps TRBD2 as D (6 bases). Trimming pared 0 bases from V and 1 base from J, leaving 9 bases between. In germline, CDR1 is MNHNS, CDR2 SASEGT. This CDR3 is built from 15 residues. CDR3 amino acids: CASSEARGRQETQYF. CDR3 nucleotides: TGTGCCAGCAGTGAAGCGCGGGGACGCCAAGAGACCCAGTACTTC.

The chain couples TRBV2 to TRBJ2-3; 11 bases are a match to TRBD2. The CDR3 has 17 residues. Germline V CDR1 and CDR2: SNHLY, FYNNEI. V lost 2 bases and J lost 0; bases outside the gene matches: 4. CDR3 region: CASSEIAGGFSTDTQYF. CDR3 coding DNA: TGTGCCAGCAGTGAAATAGCGGGGGGGTTTAGCACAGATACGCAGTATTTT.

The chain employs TRBV20-1 and TRBJ1-1, with a tentative D call TRBD1 (6 bases). Trimming took 7 bases from V and 6 from J, leaving 15 bases between them. Germline-derived CDR1 and CDR2 are DFQATT and SNEGSKA (reference sequence). The CDR3 spans 12 residues. As DNA, the CDR3 is TGCAGTGGCCGGGACACGGGCTCTGAAGCTTTCTTT. Translated: CSGRDTGSEAFF.

This clonotype was observed at least ten times. This sequence joins TRBV7-9 and TRBJ2-6; D not resolved. Germline assignment: CDR1 SEHNR and CDR2 FQNEAQ (reference sequence). V was clipped by 2 bases and J by 2 bases, with 13 bases between them. CDR3 length equals 17 residues. DNA of the CDR3: TGTGCCAGCAGCTTAACGAACGGAAGGACTGGGGCCAACGTCCTGACTTTC. Translating it yields CASSLTNGRTGANVLTF.

This clonotype has more than one count but fewer than ten. The rearrangement uses TRBV29-1 and TRBJ2-5, with 7 positions matching TRBD1. Germline CDR1 reads SQVTM; CDR2 reads ANQGSEA. V shed 2 bases and J 1 base; nucleotides not matched to a gene: 7. The CDR3 covers 15 residues. CDR3 loop: CSVESRDRTQETQYF. The CDR3 DNA reads TGCAGCGTTGAAAGTCGGGACAGAACCCAAGAGACCCAGTACTTC.

This chain uses TRBV6-1 with TRBJ2-7; D gene unclear. Germline loops: CDR1 MNHNS, CDR2 SASEGT. The germline V and J ends were trimmed by 0 bases and 7 bases, with 7 bases remaining between them. The CDR3 has 12 residues. Here the CDR3 DNA reads TGTGCCAGCAGTGAAGCGCTTCGGGAGCAGTACTTC. Translation gives CASSEALREQYF.

A note on this clonotype: It may be a read error: a sequence one base away is much more abundant. The V and J genes are TRBV7-8 and TRBJ1-4; no definite D call. The CDR3 runs to 17 residues. Trimming shortened V by 6 bases and J by 3 bases, and 20 bases separated the two germline ends. Germline CDR1 and CDR2: SGHVS and FQNEAQ. The CDR3 region is CASSISPLGDANEKLFF. Written as DNA, the CDR3 is TGTGCCAGCAGTATTAGCCCCTTGGGTGATGCTAATGAAAAACTGTTTTTT. Variable domain in full (rest from reference TRBV7-8 and TRBJ1-4): GAGVSQSPRYKVAKRGQDVALRCDPISGHVSLFWYQQALGQGPEFLTYFQNEAQLDKSGLPSDRFFAERPEGSVSTLKIQRTQQEDSAVYLCASSISPLGDANEKLFFGSGTQLSVL.

V gene TRBV27 combines with J gene TRBJ2-7, with D perhaps matching TRBD2 (6 bases). The CDR3 loop spans 13 amino acids. Germline assignment: CDR1 MNHEY and CDR2 SMNVEV (reference sequence). Deletions cut 6 bases from V and 4 bases from J, with 13 bases between. DNA of the CDR3: TGTGCCAGCAGAGGTGGCGGGAAGTACGAGCAGTACTTC. It specifies CASRGGGKYEQYF.

Details on this clonotype: A much larger clone differs by one base, so this may be a read error. The final CDR3 position lacks the conserved phenylalanine or tryptophan, pointing to a likely read error. The chain is built from TRBV11-2 and TRBJ2-6, with unresolved D. The CDR3 consists of 12 residues. The V end was cut by 8 bases, the J end by 13 bases, with 15 bases between. The germline gives CDR1 SGHAT, CDR2 FQNNGV. The chain's CDR3 is CASGPDLSVLTL. Written as DNA, the CDR3 is TGTGCCAGCGGACCCGACCTCTCGGTCCTGACTTTA.

This clonotype has only a few counts. J is TRBJ2-3 and V is TRBV10-2, with D hard to call. Trimming pared 2 bases from V and 0 bases from J, leaving 9 bases between. Germline CDR1 and CDR2: WSHSY and SAAADI. The length of the CDR3 is 15 residues. The CDR3 reads CASSETVTSTDTQYF. CDR3 DNA sequence: TGCGCCAGCAGTGAGACGGTTACTAGCACAGATACGCAGTATTTT.

This clonotype appeared many times. The chain recombines TRBV7-3 with TRBJ2-3; D could derive from TRBD1 or TRBD2 (7 bases each). Germline V CDR1 and CDR2: SGHTA, FQGTGA. The CDR3 contains 14 residues. V lost 4 bases and J 6 bases, leaving 14 bases between the germline ends. The CDR3 coding sequence is TGTGCCAGCAGCTCCCAGGGGGGGCCGGATACGCAGTATTTT. This encodes CASSSQGGPDTQYF.

CDR3 sequence (DNA): TGTGCCACCAGCAGAGATATCTCCCCCCACGAGCAGTACTTC. Translated, it gives CATSRDISPHEQYF. This chain uses TRBV15 with TRBJ2-7; no reliable D call. V dropped 0 bases and J dropped 5 bases, with 11 bases sitting between them. This CDR3 has 14 amino acids. Per the germline V gene, CDR1 is LNHNV and CDR2 is YYDKDF (reference sequence).

This clonotype was recorded a few times. The chain joins TRBV6-1 to TRBJ1-3; 7 bases map to TRBD1. The CDR3 is 14 residues long. Germline lookup yields CDR1 MNHNS and CDR2 SASEGT. Trimming removed 4 bases from V and 10 bases from J; junction bases left unmatched: 10. The CDR3 protein is CASSGTGQPGTIYF. In nucleotides, the CDR3 is TGTGCCAGCAGTGGGACGGGACAGCCGGGGACCATATATTTT.

This clonotype was seen repeatedly, ten times or more. This chain joins TRBV7-2 and TRBJ1-5; D is ambiguous. Germline V gene lookup returns CDR1 SGHTA and CDR2 FQGNSA. Trimming took 2 bases from V and 2 from J, leaving 16 bases between them. The CDR3 has 17 amino acids. As DNA, the CDR3 is TGTGCCAGCAGCTTAAGAGTTCGGCCTTGGGGCAATCAGCCCCAGCATTTT. It yields the protein CASSLRVRPWGNQPQHF. Looking up the rest from reference TRBV7-2 and TRBJ1-5 gives the full variable domain: GAGVSQSPSNKVTEKGKDVELRCDPISGHTALYWYRQSLGQGLEFLIYFQGNSAPDKSGLPSDRFSAERTGGSVSTLTIQRTQQEDSAVYLCASSLRVRPWGNQPQHFGDGTRLSIL.

This clonotype has only a few counts. The genes are TRBV28 and TRBJ2-6; unclear D gene. The CDR3 length is 19 residues. Per germline, CDR1 MDHEN and CDR2 SYDVKM. Trimming pared 6 bases from V and 0 bases from J, leaving 21 bases between. For the CDR3, the DNA is TGTGCCAGCAGCCCTCTCACCCCTAAGACAAGCTCTGGGGCCAACGTCCTGACTTTC. Its translation is CASSPLTPKTSSGANVLTF.

The rearrangement links TRBV10-3 to TRBJ2-5, with TRBD2 matching 8 bases. The CDR3 contains 15 residues. Trimming removed 5 bases from V and 3 bases from J; junction bases left unmatched: 8. Germline V CDR1 and CDR2: ENHRY, SYGVKD. The CDR3 spells CAISPRSGTEETQYF. In nucleotides, the CDR3 is TGTGCCATCAGTCCCCGTAGCGGGACGGAAGAGACCCAGTACTTC.

CDR3 amino acids: CSARLAGGHAFF. The CDR3, as DNA: TGCAGTGCTAGACTAGCGGGAGGGCATGCGTTCTTC. The chain is built from TRBV20-1 and TRBJ2-1; 12 bases map to TRBD2. With 2 bases clipped from V and 15 bases from J, the junction kept 5 bases outside the gene matches. The germline CDR1 and CDR2 sequences are DFQATT and SNEGSKA (reference sequence). The CDR3 is 12 amino acids.

This clonotype was found many times. This chain joins TRBV7-8 and TRBJ1-4; D may be TRBD1 (6 bases). V was shortened by 3 bases and J by 7 bases, with 12 bases between the two germline ends. The CDR3 is 14 amino acids. Germline loops: CDR1 SGHVS, CDR2 FQNEAQ. The CDR3 here is CASSFDRWGEKLFF. In DNA form, the CDR3 reads TGTGCCAGCAGCTTCGACAGGTGGGGTGAAAAACTGTTTTTT.

This clonotype showed up just a few times. DNA for the CDR3: TGTGCCAGCAGCCAGAGTGGACAGGATCTAGATACGCAGTATTTT. Translating gives CASSQSGQDLDTQYF. The chain uses TRBV14 and TRBJ2-3; 7 nucleotides align to TRBD1. J lost 5 bases, V lost 3 bases, and 8 bases had no gene match. There are 15 residues in the CDR3. The germline V gene has CDR1 SGHDN and CDR2 FVKESK.